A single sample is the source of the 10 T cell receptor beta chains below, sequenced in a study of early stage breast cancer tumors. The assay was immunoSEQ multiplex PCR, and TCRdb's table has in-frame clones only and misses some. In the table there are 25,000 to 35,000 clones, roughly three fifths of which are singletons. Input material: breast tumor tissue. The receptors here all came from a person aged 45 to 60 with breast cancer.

The CDR3 DNA sequence: TGCGCCAGCAGCTTGGCGGCTAGCGGGAGAGGCACCGGGGAGCTGTTTTTT. Its protein is CASSLAASGRGTGELFF. This chain uses TRBV5-1 with TRBJ2-2, with 10 bases matching TRBD2. The CDR3 is 17 residues long. Germline trimming cut 0 bases from V and 4 bases from J; bases unmatched to any gene: 6. CDR1 SGHRS and CDR2 YFSETQ come from the germline V gene.

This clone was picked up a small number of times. The CDR3 reads CASSDSSRGSDTQYF. DNA of the CDR3: TGTGCCAGCAGTGACTCTTCCAGGGGGTCAGATACGCAGTATTTT. V usage is TRBV6-4 and J usage is TRBJ2-3, with 7 bases identical to TRBD1. Per the germline V gene, CDR1 is MRHNA and CDR2 is SNTAGT. The J segment lost 4 bases and the V segment lost 0 bases, leaving 4 bases of the junction unmatched. The CDR3 loop spans 15 amino acids.

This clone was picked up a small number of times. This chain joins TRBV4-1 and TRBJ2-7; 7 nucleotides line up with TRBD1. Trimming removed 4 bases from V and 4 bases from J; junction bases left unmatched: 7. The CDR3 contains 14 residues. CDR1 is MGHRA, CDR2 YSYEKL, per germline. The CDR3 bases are TGCGCCAGCAGCCCCCCGGGACAGCCTTACGAGCAGTACTTC. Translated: CASSPPGQPYEQYF.

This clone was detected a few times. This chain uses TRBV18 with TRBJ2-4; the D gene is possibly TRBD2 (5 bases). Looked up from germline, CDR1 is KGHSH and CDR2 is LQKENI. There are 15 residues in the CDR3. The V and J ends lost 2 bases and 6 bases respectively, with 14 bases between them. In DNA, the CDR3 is TGTGCCAGCTCACCATACGGGGAAGGAAGAAACATTCAGTACTTC. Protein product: CASSPYGEGRNIQYF.

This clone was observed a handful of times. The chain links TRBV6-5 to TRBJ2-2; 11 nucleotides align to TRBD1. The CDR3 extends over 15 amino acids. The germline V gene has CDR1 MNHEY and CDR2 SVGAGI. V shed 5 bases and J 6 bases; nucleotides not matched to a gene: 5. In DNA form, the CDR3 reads TGTGCCAGCAGTCGGGACAGGGGGACGTCCGGGGAGCTGTTTTTT. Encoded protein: CASSRDRGTSGELFF.

DNA of the CDR3: TGCACCAGCAGCCGCCCCGGGGACAAACTCCACTGCGAGCAGTACTTC. This encodes CTSSRPGDKLHCEQYF. This chain connects TRBV1 to TRBJ2-7; the table's D gene call, TRBD1, was not cross checked with the DNA. TRBV1 is termed a pseudogene. There are 16 residues in the CDR3.

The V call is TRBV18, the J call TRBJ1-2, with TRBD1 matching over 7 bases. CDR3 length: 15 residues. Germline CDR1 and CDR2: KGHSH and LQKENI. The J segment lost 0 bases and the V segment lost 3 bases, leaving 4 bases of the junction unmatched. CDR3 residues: CASSPRDSPNYGYTF. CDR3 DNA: TGTGCCAGCTCACCCCGGGACAGCCCTAACTATGGCTACACCTTC.

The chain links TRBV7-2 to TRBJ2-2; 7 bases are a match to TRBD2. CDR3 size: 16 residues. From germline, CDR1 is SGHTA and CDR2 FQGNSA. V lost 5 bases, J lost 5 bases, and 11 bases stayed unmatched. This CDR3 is CASSRRGGSLTGELFF. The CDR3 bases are TGTGCCAGCAGCCGAAGGGGCGGGAGTTTAACCGGGGAGCTGTTTTTT.

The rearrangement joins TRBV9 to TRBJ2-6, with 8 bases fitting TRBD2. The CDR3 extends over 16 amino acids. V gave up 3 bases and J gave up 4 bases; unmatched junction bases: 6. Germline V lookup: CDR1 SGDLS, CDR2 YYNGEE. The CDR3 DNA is TGTGCCAGCAGCGCCCTCGGGGGGGCCGGGGCCAACGTCCTGACTTTC. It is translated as CASSALGGAGANVLTF.

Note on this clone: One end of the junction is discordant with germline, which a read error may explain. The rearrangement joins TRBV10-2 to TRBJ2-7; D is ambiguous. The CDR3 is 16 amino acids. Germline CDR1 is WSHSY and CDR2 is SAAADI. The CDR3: CASCDDRRHTAYEQYF. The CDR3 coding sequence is TGCGCCAGCTGTGACGACCGGAGACATACCGCCTACGAGCAGTACTTC.